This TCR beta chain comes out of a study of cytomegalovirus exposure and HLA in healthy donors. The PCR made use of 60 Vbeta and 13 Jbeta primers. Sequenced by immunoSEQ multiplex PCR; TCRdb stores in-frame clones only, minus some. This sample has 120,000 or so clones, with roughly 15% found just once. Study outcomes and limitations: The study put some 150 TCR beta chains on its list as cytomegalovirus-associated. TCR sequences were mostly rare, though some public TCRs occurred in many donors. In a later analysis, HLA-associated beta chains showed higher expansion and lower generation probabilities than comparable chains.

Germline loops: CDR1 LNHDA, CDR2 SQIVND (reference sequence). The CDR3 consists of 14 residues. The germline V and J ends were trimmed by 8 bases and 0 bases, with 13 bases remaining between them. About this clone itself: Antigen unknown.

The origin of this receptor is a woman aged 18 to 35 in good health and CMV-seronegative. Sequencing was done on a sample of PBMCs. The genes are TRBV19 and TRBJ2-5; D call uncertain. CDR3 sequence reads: CASQSIANQETQYF. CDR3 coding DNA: TGTGCCAGTCAATCTATCGCCAACCAAGAGACCCAGTACTTC. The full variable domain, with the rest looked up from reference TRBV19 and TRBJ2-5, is DGGITQSPKYLFRKEGQNVTLSCEQNLNHDAMYWYRQDPGQGLRLIYYSQIVNDFQKGDIAEGYSVSREKKESFPLTVTSAQKNPTAFYLCASQSIANQETQYFGPGTRLLVL.